What follows is one T cell receptor (beta chain) and its context. The data were obtained in a study of blood T cells in healthy people across ages. The use of a sample-barcoded 5' primer and a J-beta primer mix characterized a second PCR of roughly 7 to 11 cycles. TCRdb re-called the 5' RACE reads through MiXCR, storing one row per CDR3 protein. The sample shows about 1.5 million distinct CDR3 sequences, approximately 42% of them seen only once. This CDR3 spans 14 amino acids. Per the germline V gene, CDR1 is GTSNPN and CDR2 is SVGIG (reference sequence). Trimming took off 4 bases at V and 2 bases at J, with 13 bases between the two ends.

The sequence was obtained from a woman aged 18-29 years in good health. The rearrangement joins TRBV30 to TRBJ2-3, with D perhaps TRBD2 (6 bases). The sample taken for sequencing was blood. The CDR3 DNA sequence: TGTGCCTGGATGGGCCAGCGGGTCACAGATACGCAGTATTTT. Translated, it gives CAWMGQRVTDTQYF.